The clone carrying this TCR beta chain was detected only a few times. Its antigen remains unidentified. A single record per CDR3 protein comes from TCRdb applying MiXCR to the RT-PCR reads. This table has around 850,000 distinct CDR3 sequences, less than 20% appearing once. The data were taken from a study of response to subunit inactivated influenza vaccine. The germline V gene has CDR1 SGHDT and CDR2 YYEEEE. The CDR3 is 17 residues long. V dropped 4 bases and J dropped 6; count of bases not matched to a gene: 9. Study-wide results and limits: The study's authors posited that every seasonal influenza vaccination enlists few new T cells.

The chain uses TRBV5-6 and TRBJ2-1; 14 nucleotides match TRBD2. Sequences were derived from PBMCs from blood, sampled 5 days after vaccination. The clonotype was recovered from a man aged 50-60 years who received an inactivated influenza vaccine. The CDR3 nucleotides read TGTGCCAGCAGCAGGGGACTAGCGGGAGATAGAAGCAATGAGCAGTTCTTC. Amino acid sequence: CASSRGLAGDRSNEQFF. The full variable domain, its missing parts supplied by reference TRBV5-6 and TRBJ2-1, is DAGVTQSPTHLIKTRGQQVTLRCSPKSGHDTVSWYQQALGQGPQFIFQYYEEEERQRGNFPDRFSGHQFPNYSSELNVNALLLGDSALYLCASSRGLAGDRSNEQFFGPGTRLTVL.